Given below is one TCR beta chain in context. Its antigen is not yet known. No much larger clonotype is one base removed from it; base qualities were not supplied. This specimen belongs to a study of blood T cell repertoires in COVID-19 (dated by TCRdb to the early 2020s). Some background on the complete study: Collaborator samples came from the United States, Italy and Spain and covered acute and convalescent phases of COVID-19. The prospective study material was composed of cDNA or gDNA derived from T cells, B-cell-depleted T cells, or PBMCs. Deeply sampled blood TCRbeta repertoires from subjects exposed to, actively infected with, or recovered from COVID-19 were included in the dataset. The repertoires were released in a freely available public database intended as a resource for research on the immune response to SARS-CoV-2. The samples were drawn from the first 160 participants of the ongoing ImmuneRACE study and from over 950 subjects provided by 6 global collaborators. Nearly every sample came with metadata listing a de-identified subject ID, COVID-19 status, age in years and sex. Where HLA class I and class II types were available, the types were taken from metadata supplied by the sample provider, not from assay-based typing.

The paper as a whole reports these results and caveats: How much clinical and demographic metadata was included differed by source and by participant, and the metadata was provided uncurated.

TCRbeta CDR3 regions were amplified from genomic DNA using the immunoSEQ Assay, a bias-controlled multiplex PCR. As for the original processing: The number of nucleated cells in each sample was estimated from the amplification of reference gene primers within the assay. To quantify the absolute abundance of each unique TCRbeta CDR3 rearrangement, sequence reads were collapsed and filtered. For each sample, productive Simpson clonality was calculated as the square root of Simpson's diversity index across productive rearrangements. TCRdb took this table from immuneACCESS and kept in-frame rearrangements with V and J called. Such tables lack part of the clones; where checked against another copy, unresolved V genes explain under half of the gap, and the rest is unexplained. V, J and clone size are taken as reported in that table, and D and trimming were inferred from the DNA itself. A total of roughly 240,000 clones appear in this sample, approximately 88% of them only once. The ten most abundant clones make up roughly 2.6% of the sample.

Participants in the prospective study were enrolled through a virtual design, were aged roughly 18 to 100 years, and lived in roughly 24 United States geographic areas. In the prospective study, participants were assigned to cohorts based on the clinical history participants reported in a screening survey and a study questionnaire. In the prospective study, whole blood, serum and a nasopharyngeal or oropharyngeal swab were collected from each participant by mobile phlebotomists. Additional blood draws and questionnaires over a roughly two-month period could optionally be provided by prospective study participants. Prospective study blood samples were shipped either frozen or at room temperature before DNA extraction. The CDR3 runs 15 amino acids, cysteine and phenylalanine included. Here the CDR3 DNA is all that survives: 45 bases in frame from base 1. Trimmed from V: 8 bases; trimmed from J: 4 bases; junction bases lacking a gene match: 8. Based on the germline V gene, the CDR1 and CDR2 sequences are KGHSH and LQKENI.

The chain uses TRBV18 and TRBJ1-6; 7 nucleotides in the junction match TRBD1. This receptor was taken from a woman aged 25 to 39 with acute COVID-19. Sample: PBMCs or T cells enriched from blood (not recorded which). The CDR3 sequence is CASAATGAYNSPLHF. The DNA sequence follows: TGTGCCAGCGCCGCCACAGGGGCGTATAATTCACCCCTCCACTTT.